Following are 10 T cell receptor beta chains from one sample sequenced in a study of preoperative IRX-2 immunotherapy in early breast cancer. Clones were read by immunoSEQ multiplex PCR, and TCRdb kept only the in-frame ones, dropping some. The sample carries over 35,000 clones, less than 95% recorded once. The treatment: preoperative locoregional IRX-2 cytokine immunotherapy. Here the sequenced sample was tumor tissue, taken after IRX-2 immunotherapy. The receptors derive from a human donor with breast cancer.

The chain is built from TRBV28 and TRBJ2-7; D remains ambiguous. The germline gives CDR1 MDHEN, CDR2 SYDVKM. Deletions cut 6 bases from V and 0 bases from J, with 3 bases between. This CDR3 is 11 amino acids long. CDR3 protein: CASRSSYEQYF. The CDR3 nucleotides read TGTGCCAGCAGGAGCTCCTACGAGCAGTACTTC.

J is TRBJ1-5 and V is TRBV7-2, with D perhaps matching TRBD1 (5 bases). This CDR3 contains 17 residues. Trimming stripped 2 bases from V and 0 bases from J, with 14 bases between. Germline assignment: CDR1 SGHTA and CDR2 FQGNSA. CDR3 nucleotide sequence: TGTGCCAGCAGCTTACGGCGGGACGGAAATAGCAATCAGCCCCAGCATTTT. Protein: CASSLRRDGNSNQPQHF.

The chain has TRBV28 and TRBJ2-1; possible D gene TRBD2, 7 bases. V was trimmed by 2 bases and J by 9 bases, leaving 17 bases between them. This CDR3 has 15 residues. Germline V lookup: CDR1 MDHEN, CDR2 SYDVKM. CDR3 in amino acids: CASSLAGAVRAEQFF. CDR3 DNA sequence: TGTGCCAGCAGTTTAGCGGGGGCCGTCCGGGCTGAGCAGTTCTTC.

The V gene is TRBV6-5, the J gene TRBJ2-5; the D is unclear. This CDR3 spans 14 amino acids. The V gene lost 0 bases and the J gene lost 0 bases, with 5 bases spanning the gap. Germline assignment: CDR1 MNHEY and CDR2 SVGAGI. The CDR3 spells CASSYSGNQETQYF. Here the CDR3 DNA reads TGTGCCAGCAGTTACTCGGGAAACCAAGAGACCCAGTACTTC.

The J gene is TRBJ2-7, the V gene TRBV5-1; tentative D call: TRBD2 (5 bases). V lost 4 bases and J 0 bases, leaving 20 bases between the germline ends. In germline, CDR1 is SGHRS, CDR2 YFSETQ. The CDR3 has 17 residues. The CDR3 sequence: CASSADALGVSSYEQYF. The CDR3 nucleotides are TGCGCCAGCAGCGCGGACGCTCTCGGGGTTAGCTCCTACGAGCAGTACTTC.

J is TRBJ2-3 and V is TRBV7-8, with D hard to call. The V end lost 5 bases, the J end lost 4 bases, and 31 bases lay between the germline ends. The germline V gene encodes CDR1 SGHVS and CDR2 FQNEAQ. CDR3 length: 20 amino acids. The CDR3 protein is CASSQYQYPPRIQVADTQYF. The CDR3 coding sequence is TGTGCCAGCAGCCAATACCAATACCCCCCCCGGATCCAAGTGGCAGATACGCAGTATTTT.

The rearrangement links TRBV5-4 to TRBJ2-7; TRBD2 aligns across 10 bases. Germline CDR1 is SGHNT and CDR2 is YYREEE (reference sequence). V gave up 3 bases and J gave up 4 bases; unmatched junction bases: 10. The CDR3 has 16 residues. CDR3: CASSSGRTSGVYEQYF. CDR3 nucleotide sequence: TGTGCCAGCAGCTCGGGGAGGACTAGCGGTGTGTACGAGCAGTACTTC.

V usage is TRBV4-2 and J usage is TRBJ2-2, with 10 nucleotides matching TRBD2. Germline V gene sequence: CDR1 LGHNA, CDR2 YNFKEQ. CDR3 length: 17 residues. V was pared by 3 bases and J by 3 bases, with 7 bases of the junction left unmatched. For the CDR3, the DNA is TGTGCCAGCAGCCACCCTAGCGGGAGAGTTCACACCGGGGAGCTGTTTTTT. It translates to CASSHPSGRVHTGELFF.

This rearrangement joins TRBV4-3 to TRBJ2-3; no clear D gene. Per germline, CDR1 LGHNA and CDR2 YSLEER. V was clipped by 3 bases and J by 6 bases, with 10 bases between them. CDR3 length equals 13 residues. The CDR3 sequence is CASSHGNPDTQYF. The CDR3 DNA reads as TGCGCCAGCAGCCATGGTAACCCCGATACGCAGTATTTT.

The chain couples TRBV25-1 to TRBJ2-5; D ambiguous. The V gene lost 4 bases and the J gene lost 6 bases, with 12 bases spanning the gap. Germline V gene sequence: CDR1 MGHDK, CDR2 SYGVNS. The CDR3 spans 13 residues. CDR3 DNA sequence: TGTGCCAGCAGTGGACCGCTTATACAGACCCAGTACTTC. Its translation: CASSGPLIQTQYF.